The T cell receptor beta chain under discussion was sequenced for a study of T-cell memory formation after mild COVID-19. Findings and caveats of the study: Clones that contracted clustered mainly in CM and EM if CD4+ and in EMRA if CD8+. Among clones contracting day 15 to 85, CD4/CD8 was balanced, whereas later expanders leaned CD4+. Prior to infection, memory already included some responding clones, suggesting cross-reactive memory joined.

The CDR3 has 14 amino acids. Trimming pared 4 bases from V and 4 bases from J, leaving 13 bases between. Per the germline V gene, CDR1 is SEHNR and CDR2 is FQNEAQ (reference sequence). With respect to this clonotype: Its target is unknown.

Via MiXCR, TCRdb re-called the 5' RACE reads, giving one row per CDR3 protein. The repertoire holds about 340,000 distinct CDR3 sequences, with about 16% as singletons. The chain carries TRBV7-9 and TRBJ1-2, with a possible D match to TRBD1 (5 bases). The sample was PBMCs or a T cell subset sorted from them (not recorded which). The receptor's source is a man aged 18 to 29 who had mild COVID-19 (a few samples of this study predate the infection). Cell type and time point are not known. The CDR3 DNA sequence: TGTGCCAGCAGCTCCGGGGCCACTGTCTATGGCTACACCTTC. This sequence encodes CASSSGATVYGYTF.